This T cell receptor beta chain is drawn from a study of response to subunit inactivated influenza vaccine. This clonotype was seen a handful of times. Each CDR3 protein is one row after TCRdb ran MiXCR on the RT-PCR reads. The table lists roughly 550,000 distinct CDR3 sequences, under 25% of them singletons. The germline V gene encodes CDR1 MDHEN and CDR2 SYDVKM. With 6 bases removed from V and 6 bases from J, the gap between germline ends came to 24 bases. The CDR3 loop spans 16 amino acids. This sample was shared with a second study, whose subject was T cells expressing NK-cell markers. That work adds: TCR beta libraries carry UMIs added by 5'RACE template switching. Sorted CD3+CD56+NKG2C+, CD3+CD56+NKG2C- and CD3+CD56-NKG2C+ T-cell subsets were beta-chain profiled. Most of the eight sequenced donors tested HCMV-seropositive; one tested seronegative.

This sample comprised CD4+ T cells sorted from PBMCs, obtained 11 to 12 days after vaccination. The origin of this receptor is a man in his fifties or sixties who received an inactivated influenza vaccine. The chain employs TRBV28 and TRBJ2-7; tentatively, D is TRBD1 (6 bases). Here the CDR3 reads CASSSLSGTRNAEQYF. In nucleotides, the CDR3 is TGTGCCAGCAGCTCTCTCTCCGGGACACGGAACGCCGAGCAGTACTTC.